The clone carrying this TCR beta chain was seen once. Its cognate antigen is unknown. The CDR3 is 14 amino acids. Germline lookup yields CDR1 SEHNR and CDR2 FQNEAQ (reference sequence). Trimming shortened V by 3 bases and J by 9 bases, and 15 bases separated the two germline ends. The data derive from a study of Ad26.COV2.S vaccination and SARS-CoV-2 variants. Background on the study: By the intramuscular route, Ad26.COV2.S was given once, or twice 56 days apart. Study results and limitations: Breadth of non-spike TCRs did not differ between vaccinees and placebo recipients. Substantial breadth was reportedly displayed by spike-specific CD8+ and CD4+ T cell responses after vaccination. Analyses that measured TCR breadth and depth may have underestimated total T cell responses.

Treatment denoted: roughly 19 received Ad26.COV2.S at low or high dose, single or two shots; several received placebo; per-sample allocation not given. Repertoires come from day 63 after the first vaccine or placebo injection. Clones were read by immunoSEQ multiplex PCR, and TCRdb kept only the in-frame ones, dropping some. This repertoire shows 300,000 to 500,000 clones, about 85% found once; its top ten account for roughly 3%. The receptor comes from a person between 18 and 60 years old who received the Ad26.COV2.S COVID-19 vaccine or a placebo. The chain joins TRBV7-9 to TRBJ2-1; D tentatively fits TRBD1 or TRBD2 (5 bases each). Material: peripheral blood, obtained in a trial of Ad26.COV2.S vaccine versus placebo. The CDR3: CASSFGTPLGEQFF. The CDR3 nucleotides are TGTGCCAGCAGCTTCGGGACCCCTCTAGGTGAGCAGTTCTTC.